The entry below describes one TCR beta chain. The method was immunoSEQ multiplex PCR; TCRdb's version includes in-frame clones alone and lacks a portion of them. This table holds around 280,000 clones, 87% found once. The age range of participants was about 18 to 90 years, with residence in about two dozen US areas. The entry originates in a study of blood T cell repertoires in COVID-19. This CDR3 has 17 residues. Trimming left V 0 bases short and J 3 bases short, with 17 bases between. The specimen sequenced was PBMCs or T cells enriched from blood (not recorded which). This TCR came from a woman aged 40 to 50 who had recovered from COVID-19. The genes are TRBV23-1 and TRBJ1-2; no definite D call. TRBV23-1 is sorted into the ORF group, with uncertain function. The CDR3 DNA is TGCGCCAGCAGTCAATCGAAAATCCCACTACCTCACTATGGCTACACCTTC. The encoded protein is CASSQSKIPLPHYGYTF.